The source of this T cell receptor (beta chain) is a study of TIL therapy for anti-PD-1-resistant metastatic lung cancer. On the study more broadly: Tumors had a median PD-L1 proportion score of roughly 5.7%.

This clone has more than one count but fewer than ten. Time point: pre-treatment sample, taken before nivolumab and TIL therapy. This was the immunoSEQ v3 assay. Libraries were prepared by immunoSEQ multiplex PCR; TCRdb keeps only in-frame clonotypes and omits some of them. This sample has tens of thousands of clones, with about 69% found just once. Germline lookup yields CDR1 SNHLY and CDR2 FYNNEI. The CDR3 sequence is 13 residues long. V lost 11 bases and J 3 bases, leaving 13 bases between the germline ends. The TCR was taken from a person between 30 and 79 years old with non-small cell lung cancer. This chain links TRBV2 with TRBJ2-2; a possible D gene is TRBD1 (7 bases). This specimen was blood, taken at baseline. This CDR3 reads CAGGTEYTGELFF. CDR3 sequence (DNA): TGTGCCGGCGGGACAGAATACACCGGGGAGCTGTTTTTT. Using reference TRBV2 and TRBJ2-2 for the parts outside the CDR3, the full variable domain is EPEVTQTPSHQVTQMGQEVILRCVPISNHLYFYWYRQILGQKVEFLVSFYNNEISEKSEIFDDQFSVERPDGSNFTLKIRSTKLEDSAMYFCAGGTEYTGELFFGEGSRLTVL.